What follows are 29 T cell receptor beta chains derived from one specimen sequenced in a study of PD-L1 blockade in urothelial cancer. Generated by immunoSEQ multiplex PCR, the TCRdb table keeps only in-frame clones and is missing some. The sample lists 42,000 or so clones, roughly 86% occurring once. Time point reported: peripheral blood 6 weeks after treatment start. The sample was PBMCs, taken around atezolizumab (anti-PD-L1) treatment. The receptors originated from a man aged 60 to 69 with urothelial cancer.

The chain recombines TRBV16 with TRBJ2-7; TRBD2 matches at 11 bases. CDR1 and CDR2 from the germline V gene are KGHSY and FQNENV. The ends lost 1 base at V and 0 bases at J; junction bases unmatched: 20. This CDR3 has 22 residues. The chain's CDR3 is CASSQFGLAGTSGSQSSYEQYF. The CDR3 region has the DNA TGTGCCAGCAGCCAATTTGGGTTAGCCGGGACTAGCGGTTCACAATCCTCCTACGAGCAGTACTTC.

The chain employs TRBV5-4 and TRBJ2-1, with a possible D match to TRBD2 (5 bases). The V end lost 1 base, the J end lost 5 bases, and 10 bases lay between the germline ends. CDR3 length: 14 residues. Germline-derived CDR1 and CDR2 are SGHNT and YYREEE (reference sequence). The CDR3 loop reads CASSLRTRDNEQFF. Here the CDR3 DNA reads TGTGCCAGCAGCTTGAGAACTAGAGACAATGAGCAGTTCTTC.

V gene TRBV6-1 combines with J gene TRBJ1-2; 7 bases align to TRBD1. J gave up 0 bases and V 6 bases, and 4 bases lay outside the gene matches. Germline assignment: CDR1 MNHNS and CDR2 SASEGT. This CDR3 region has 14 residues. The chain's CDR3 is CASRVGTANYGYTF. CDR3 DNA sequence: TGTGCCAGCAGAGTGGGGACAGCTAACTATGGCTACACCTTC.

This chain uses TRBV7-8 with TRBJ1-6; possibly TRBD1 for D (5 bases). V lost 6 bases to trimming and J lost 10 bases, with 16 bases between them. There are 14 residues in the CDR3. The germline V gene encodes CDR1 SGHVS and CDR2 FQNEAQ. The CDR3 region is CASRGGAGRSPLHF. In nucleotides, the CDR3 is TGTGCCAGCAGGGGTGGGGCAGGGCGATCACCCCTCCACTTT.

The chain combines TRBV2 with TRBJ1-6; D possibly corresponds to TRBD1 (6 bases). V dropped 6 bases and J dropped 7 bases, with 13 bases sitting between them. The CDR3 runs to 14 residues. Per germline, CDR1 SNHLY and CDR2 FYNNEI. The CDR3 DNA reads TGTGCCAGCAGGATGGACAGAACAAATTCACCCCTCCACTTT. Translated: CASRMDRTNSPLHF. Supplemented by reference TRBV2 and TRBJ1-6, the full variable domain reads EPEVTQTPSHQVTQMGQEVILRCVPISNHLYFYWYRQILGQKVEFLVSFYNNEISEKSEIFDDQFSVERPDGSNFTLKIRSTKLEDSAMYFCASRMDRTNSPLHFGNGTRLTVT.

V usage is TRBV7-6 and J usage is TRBJ1-1; D is undetermined. Germline values: CDR1 SGHVS, CDR2 FNYEAQ. Trimming pared 5 bases from V and 7 bases from J, leaving 14 bases between. CDR3 size: 13 residues. The CDR3 region has the DNA TGTGCCAGCAGCCAACGACCGGGAGTTGAAGCTTTCTTT. Translating gives CASSQRPGVEAFF.

The rearrangement uses TRBV19 and TRBJ2-2, with no clear D. Germline V gene lookup returns CDR1 LNHDA and CDR2 SQIVND (reference sequence). The CDR3 sequence is 15 residues long. Trimming took 4 bases from V and 6 from J, leaving 15 bases between them. CDR3 protein: CASSRRVNPPGELFF. In nucleotides, the CDR3 is TGTGCCAGTAGTAGACGGGTCAACCCCCCCGGGGAGCTGTTTTTT.

The V call is TRBV15, the J call TRBJ1-4; 9 nucleotides align to TRBD1. V gave up 3 bases and J gave up 8 bases; unmatched junction bases: 16. Looked up from germline, CDR1 is LNHNV and CDR2 is YYDKDF (reference sequence). The CDR3 has 18 amino acids. CDR3 sequence: CATSREIQGARLGEKLFF. CDR3 DNA: TGTGCCACCAGCAGGGAGATACAGGGGGCGCGATTAGGAGAAAAACTGTTTTTT.

The rearrangement joins TRBV28 to TRBJ2-1; 7 bases map to TRBD2. The CDR3 sequence is 13 residues long. The germline V gene encodes CDR1 MDHEN and CDR2 SYDVKM. The V segment lost 7 bases and the J segment 6 bases; nucleotides outside the gene matches: 6. The CDR3 nucleotides read TGTGCCAGCAAGTGGGGGACTATCAATGAGCAGTTCTTC. This encodes CASKWGTINEQFF.

This chain connects TRBV19 to TRBJ1-1, with 9 bases identical to TRBD1. The J segment lost 1 base and the V segment lost 10 bases, leaving 4 bases of the junction unmatched. The length of the CDR3 is 13 residues. Germline CDR1 LNHDA, CDR2 SQIVND (reference sequence). In nucleotides, the CDR3 is TGTGCCACCCGGGACAGGGAGAACACTGAAGCTTTCTTT. It codes for CATRDRENTEAFF.

This sequence joins TRBV11-2 and TRBJ1-4; 7 bases agree with TRBD1. The germline gives CDR1 SGHAT, CDR2 FQNNGV. V shed 1 base, J shed 5 bases, and the junction held 10 bases outside the gene matches. The CDR3 loop spans 17 amino acids. The CDR3 coding sequence is TGTGCCAGCAGCTTAGGGGGGACAGACTATAGGAATGAAAAACTGTTTTTT. Amino acids: CASSLGGTDYRNEKLFF.

The chain couples TRBV7-2 to TRBJ2-1, with TRBD1 identical over 8 bases. There are 13 residues in the CDR3. V lost 5 bases and J lost 7; bases outside the gene matches: 4. CDR1 is SGHTA and CDR2 is FQGNSA in the germline V gene. Here the CDR3 reads CASSLDRENEQFF. The DNA for the CDR3 is TGTGCCAGCAGCCTGGACAGGGAGAATGAGCAGTTCTTC.

The genes are TRBV5-1 and TRBJ1-2, with D possibly matching TRBD1 (6 bases). The CDR3 is 16 residues long. Germline CDR1 is SGHRS and CDR2 is YFSETQ. V was trimmed by 3 bases and J by 7 bases, leaving 22 bases between them. The CDR3 reads CASSSGRDITVSGYTF. The CDR3, as DNA: TGCGCCAGCAGCTCCGGACGGGACATAACAGTCAGTGGCTACACCTTC.

The CDR3 here is CASSPRWDRAYTQYF. CDR3 nucleotide sequence: TGTGCCAGCAGCCCCCGTTGGGACAGGGCTTATACGCAGTATTTT. The chain uses TRBV9 and TRBJ2-3; TRBD1 agrees at 9 bases. The CDR3 extends over 15 amino acids. CDR1 is SGDLS, CDR2 YYNGEE, per germline. V lost 4 bases, J lost 7 bases, and 10 bases stayed unmatched.

The rearrangement links TRBV19 to TRBJ1-1; 8 bases line up with TRBD1. The CDR3 loop spans 14 amino acids. V gave up 6 bases and J gave up 1 base; unmatched junction bases: 4. The germline gives CDR1 LNHDA, CDR2 SQIVND (reference sequence). The CDR3 DNA sequence: TGTGCCAGTAGACCCGGGACAGGGAACACTGAAGCTTTCTTT. Its translation: CASRPGTGNTEAFF.

The rearrangement links TRBV4-2 to TRBJ2-3; 15 nucleotides align to TRBD2. Germline CDR1 and CDR2: LGHNA and YNFKEQ. The CDR3 is 20 residues long. J lost 0 bases, V lost 3 bases, and 10 bases had no gene match. The chain's CDR3 is CASSHSKGLAGGSSTDTQYF. The CDR3 DNA reads TGTGCCAGCAGCCACTCGAAGGGACTAGCGGGAGGATCTAGCACAGATACGCAGTATTTT.

The gene calls are TRBV6-1 and TRBJ1-2; a possible D gene is TRBD1 (5 bases). Trimming removed 1 base from V and 4 bases from J, with 10 bases in between. CDR3 length equals 14 residues. The germline gives CDR1 MNHNS, CDR2 SASEGT. The CDR3 loop is CASSEVRTSYGYTF. The CDR3 DNA sequence: TGTGCCAGCAGTGAAGTTAGGACAAGCTATGGCTACACCTTC.

The genes are TRBV5-1 and TRBJ2-7, with 8 nucleotides matching TRBD1. Germline V gene data show CDR1 as SGHRS and CDR2 as YFSETQ. Germline trimming cut 7 bases from V and 3 bases from J; bases unmatched to any gene: 3. The CDR3 is made up of 12 amino acids. The CDR3 loop is CASHGTGYEQYF. CDR3 sequence (DNA): TGCGCCAGCCACGGGACAGGCTACGAGCAGTACTTC. The full variable domain, its missing parts supplied by reference TRBV5-1 and TRBJ2-7, is KAGVTQTPRYLIKTRGQQVTLSCSPISGHRSVSWYQQTPGQGLQFLFEYFSETQRNKGNFPGRFSGRQFSNSRSEMNVSTLELGDSALYLCASHGTGYEQYFGPGTRLTVT.

This chain connects TRBV4-3 to TRBJ2-3; 7 nucleotides align to TRBD1. Germline assignment: CDR1 LGHNA and CDR2 YSLEER. The V gene end was trimmed by 4 bases and the J gene end by 7 bases; junction bases not matched to a gene: 8. The CDR3 runs to 14 residues. CDR3 protein: CASSPQVRGHTQYF. The CDR3 nucleotides are TGCGCCAGCAGCCCGCAGGTTAGGGGGCATACGCAGTATTTT.

The chain employs TRBV19 and TRBJ1-5; the match to TRBD1 covers 8 bases. The CDR3 runs 16 residues. Germline CDR1 is LNHDA and CDR2 is SQIVND (reference sequence). With V trimmed by 3 bases and J by 1 base, 5 bases remained unmatched. This CDR3 is CASSMGTGNSNQPQHF. CDR3 nucleotide sequence: TGTGCCAGTAGTATGGGGACAGGAAACAGCAATCAGCCCCAGCATTTT.

The chain carries TRBV10-3 and TRBJ2-1; D unclear. Germline lookup yields CDR1 ENHRY and CDR2 SYGVKD. The CDR3 is 13 amino acids. Trimming took off 6 bases at V and 2 bases at J, with 8 bases between the two ends. The CDR3 spells CAIRATTYNEQFF. The DNA of the CDR3 is TGTGCCATCAGGGCAACTACCTACAATGAGCAGTTCTTC.

This chain uses TRBV2 with TRBJ2-7, with 8 bases that match TRBD1. The germline V gene has CDR1 SNHLY and CDR2 FYNNEI. CDR3 size: 15 residues. The V and J ends lost 5 bases and 0 bases, in that order; junction bases with no gene match: 6. The CDR3 DNA is TGTGCCAGCAGTCTGGACAGGGCGAACTCCTACGAGCAGTACTTC. Its translation is CASSLDRANSYEQYF.

The J gene is TRBJ2-1, the V gene TRBV21-1; no DNA check was done on the table's D call, TRBD2. TRBV21-1 is a pseudogene locus. The CDR3 has 16 residues. The CDR3 DNA sequence: TGTGCCAGCAGCAACCCACTAGCGGGCAAACACAATGAGCAGTTCTTC. Residues: CASSNPLAGKHNEQFF.

This sequence joins TRBV29-1 and TRBJ2-1; D might be TRBD1 (5 bases). Looked up from germline, CDR1 is SQVTM and CDR2 is ANQGSEA. Trimming cost V 3 bases and J 7 bases, with 19 bases left between them. The CDR3 runs to 15 residues. The CDR3 DNA follows: TGCAGCGTTGAGGGATCGGTAGTAGCAGGGAATGAGCAGTTCTTC. This gives the protein CSVEGSVVAGNEQFF.

This chain uses TRBV10-3 with TRBJ2-5; 10 bases agree with TRBD2. CDR3 length equals 16 residues. The germline V gene encodes CDR1 ENHRY and CDR2 SYGVKD. With V trimmed by 0 bases and J by 4 bases, 5 bases remained unmatched. The CDR3 coding sequence is TGTGCCATCAGTGAGTCCGGCCTAGCGGGAGTAGAGACCCAGTACTTC. It yields the protein CAISESGLAGVETQYF.

The chain joins TRBV6-6 to TRBJ2-1; D may be TRBD2 (6 bases). The CDR3 is made up of 16 amino acids. The germline gives CDR1 MNHNY, CDR2 SVGAGI (reference sequence). V gave up 5 bases and J gave up 7 bases, with 21 bases separating them. The CDR3 DNA reads TGTGCCAGCAGTACTTTAGGGACTGACCCTCGGAATGAGCAGTTCTTC. Its translation: CASSTLGTDPRNEQFF.

The genes are TRBV6-5 and TRBJ2-7, with D tentatively TRBD1 (6 bases). This CDR3 is 13 amino acids long. The V gene's germline CDR1 is MNHEY and CDR2 SVGAGI. With 4 bases removed from V and 4 bases from J, the gap between germline ends came to 11 bases. CDR3 nucleotide sequence: TGTGCCAGCAGTTCGGGACATAATTACGAGCAGTACTTC. Translating it yields CASSSGHNYEQYF.

The chain employs TRBV7-2 and TRBJ1-5; D is perhaps TRBD1 (6 bases). The CDR3 loop spans 15 amino acids. Trimming stripped 1 base from V and 6 bases from J, with 13 bases between. Looked up from germline, CDR1 is SGHTA and CDR2 is FQGNSA. CDR3: CASSLEAGAAQPQHF. The CDR3 region has the DNA TGTGCCAGCAGCTTAGAGGCAGGGGCTGCTCAGCCCCAGCATTTT.

V and J are TRBV28 and TRBJ2-5; D gene uncertain. The CDR3 runs 13 residues. V lost 6 bases to trimming and J lost 5 bases, with 13 bases between them. Per the germline V gene, CDR1 is MDHEN and CDR2 is SYDVKM. CDR3 in DNA: TGTGCCAGCAGCCGCCAAAACCGGGAGACCCAGTACTTC. Amino acids: CASSRQNRETQYF.